A single T cell receptor (beta chain) is shown here with its context. The antigen is undetermined. For sequencing, patients were chosen who had shown expansion of CD8+CD57+ cells by flow cytometry. All patients had severe acquired aplastic anemia. The data derive from a study of CD8+CD57+ T cells in acquired aplastic anemia. Study at large: The mean DNA yield obtained from sorted CD4+ and CD8+ cells came to about 3.2 ug. Overall study results and limits: Comparison of patients with controls identified about 27 shared CD8+ CDR3 sequences.

Profiling of TCR beta VDJ combinations and CDR3 sequences used genomic DNA as template. TCRdb itself ran the reads through MiXCR, one entry per CDR3 protein. The table lists some 120,000 distinct CDR3 sequences, under 60% of them singletons. The sequence was obtained from a human donor with aplastic anemia. Material: sorted CD4+, CD8+, or CD8+CD57+ T cells (not recorded which) from PBMCs.

CDR3 bases: TGTGCCACCAGCAGAGAACCGATAAATAGGAACACCGGGGAGCTGTTTTTT. Its translation is CATSREPINRNTGELFF. The chain joins TRBV15 to TRBJ2-2; D gene unclear. V dropped 0 bases and J dropped 1 base, with 12 bases sitting between them. The CDR3 loop spans 17 amino acids. The germline V gene encodes CDR1 LNHNV and CDR2 YYDKDF (reference sequence).